This T cell receptor beta chain stems from a study of cytomegalovirus exposure and HLA in healthy donors. General observations from the study: The productive fraction for most TCR beta V segments was about 90% or about 30% in an earlier analysis.

Germline CDR1 is GTSNPN and CDR2 is SVGIG (reference sequence). Trimming removed 0 bases at V and 4 bases at J, with 9 bases between. This CDR3 is 13 amino acids long. PCR primers comprised 60 Vbeta and 13 Jbeta primers. Clones were read by immunoSEQ multiplex PCR, and TCRdb kept only the in-frame ones, dropping some. This sample has around 150,000 clones, with 79% found just once. This clone was counted once. Its antigen remains unidentified. V and J are TRBV30 and TRBJ1-2; D uncertain. The specimen was PBMCs. The sequence came from a male donor in good health and CMV-seronegative. DNA of the CDR3: TGTGCCTGGAGTGTAAACGCCGGCTATGGCTACACCTTC. It is translated as CAWSVNAGYGYTF.